This T cell receptor beta chain was documented in a study of blood T cell repertoires in COVID-19. Overall study: T cells, B-cell-depleted T cells, or PBMCs provided the cDNA or gDNA that served as material.

Trimming shortened V by 2 bases and J by 0 bases, and 13 bases separated the two germline ends. Germline V lookup: CDR1 MDHEN, CDR2 SYDVKM. The CDR3 is made up of 16 amino acids. Data came from immunoSEQ multiplex PCR; TCRdb stores just in-frame clones and leaves some out. The data contain about 54,000 clones, over 75% of them singletons. This clone was observed once. Sequences were obtained from peripheral blood. The receptor comes from a man between 50 and 59 years old with active COVID-19. The V gene is TRBV28, the J gene TRBJ1-1, with a tentative D call TRBD1 (5 bases). The CDR3: CASSLQGAPMNTEAFF. The DNA for the CDR3 is TGTGCCAGCAGTTTACAAGGGGCCCCGATGAACACTGAAGCTTTCTTT.